The 25 T cell receptor beta chains presented below share a single source sample, sequenced in a study of blood T cell repertoires in COVID-19. Repertoires were generated with immunoSEQ multiplex PCR, while TCRdb's copy carries only in-frame clones and drops some. The table lists about 200,000 clones, roughly 80% of them singletons. Sequenced material: peripheral blood. Source of these receptors: a man between 60 and 75 years old with acute or convalescent COVID-19.

The chain has TRBV5-1 and TRBJ1-2; D unresolved. The CDR3 contains 14 residues. The V gene's germline CDR1 is SGHRS and CDR2 YFSETQ. Trimming stripped 0 bases from V and 1 base from J, with 7 bases between. The CDR3 nucleotides are TGCGCCAGCAGCTTGGGGCCGAATAACTATGGCTACACCTTC. Translating gives CASSLGPNNYGYTF.

This sequence joins TRBV6-2 or TRBV6-3 and TRBJ2-5, with D tentatively TRBD2 (5 bases). CDR1 is MNHEY, CDR2 SVGEGT, per germline. V was shortened by 2 bases and J by 5 bases, with 9 bases between the two germline ends. This CDR3 is 13 amino acids long. The CDR3 nucleotides read TGTGCCAGCAGTTACCGAGGGCGCGAGACCCAGTACTTC. Protein: CASSYRGRETQYF.

The CDR3 is CASSKWGGQDQNANYGYTF. The CDR3 DNA reads TGTGCCAGCAGCAAATGGGGTGGACAGGATCAAAATGCTAACTATGGCTACACCTTC. This rearrangement joins TRBV21-1 to TRBJ1-2; TRBD1 is the table's D call, not checked against the DNA. TRBV21-1 is deemed a pseudogene. The CDR3 is 19 residues long.

The chain links TRBV6-5 to TRBJ2-3; D not resolved. V lost 6 bases and J lost 5, with 12 bases in between. This CDR3 has 13 amino acids. CDR1 is MNHEY and CDR2 is SVGAGI in the germline V gene. The CDR3 region has the DNA TGTGCCAGCAGCCACTACATCCGAGATACGCAGTATTTT. Protein sequence: CASSHYIRDTQYF.

CDR3: CASVGEGGYEQYF. CDR3 DNA sequence: TGTGCCAGCGTGGGGGAGGGCGGTTACGAGCAGTACTTC. This chain uses TRBV27 with TRBJ2-7, with 7 bases identical to TRBD2. The junction had 8 bases not matched to a gene; V was cut back by 8 bases and J by 4 bases. The CDR3 runs 13 residues. The germline V gene encodes CDR1 MNHEY and CDR2 SMNVEV (reference sequence).

V usage is TRBV10-3 and J usage is TRBJ1-1; weak D call: TRBD1 (5 bases). The CDR3 runs to 13 residues. V dropped 7 bases and J dropped 5 bases, with 14 bases sitting between them. CDR1 is ENHRY and CDR2 is SYGVKD in the germline V gene. The CDR3 is CAITKGVETEAFF. The CDR3 nucleotides are TGTGCCATCACCAAAGGGGTCGAGACTGAAGCTTTCTTT.

This chain uses TRBV30 with TRBJ1-2, with D unresolved. The germline V gene encodes CDR1 GTSNPN and CDR2 SVGIG (reference sequence). The CDR3 length is 15 residues. With 0 bases removed from V and 4 bases from J, the gap between germline ends came to 15 bases. The CDR3 is CAWSVGGDFIYGYTF. CDR3 nucleotides: TGTGCCTGGAGTGTTGGTGGAGATTTCATCTATGGCTACACCTTC.

The chain links TRBV7-9 to TRBJ1-1; TRBD1 matches 7 bases. Germline CDR1 SEHNR, CDR2 FQNEAQ (reference sequence). V was clipped by 1 base and J by 5 bases; unmatched bases: 7. The CDR3 runs to 15 residues. This CDR3 is CASSLEGAEFTEAFF. As DNA, the CDR3 is TGTGCCAGCAGCTTAGAGGGGGCGGAATTTACTGAAGCTTTCTTT. The full variable domain, completed using reference TRBV7-9 and TRBJ1-1, is DTGVSQNPRHKITKRGQNVTFRCDPISEHNRLYWYRQTLGQGPEFLTYFQNEAQLEKSRLLSDRFSAERPKGSFSTLEIQRTEQGDSAMYLCASSLEGAEFTEAFFGQGTRLTVV.

The J gene is TRBJ2-3, the V gene TRBV7-9; 10 bases agree with TRBD2. The germline V gene encodes CDR1 SEHNR and CDR2 FQNEAQ (reference sequence). Trimming removed 5 bases from V and 2 bases from J; junction bases left unmatched: 10. The CDR3 is made up of 17 amino acids. CDR3 nucleotides: TGTGCCAGCAGCCTATTGTCGACTAGCGGGCTCACAGATACGCAGTATTTT. The encoded protein is CASSLLSTSGLTDTQYF.

The rearrangement joins TRBV6-5 to TRBJ2-3, with a weak D call TRBD2 (6 bases). In germline, CDR1 is MNHEY, CDR2 SVGAGI. V shed 6 bases and J shed 5 bases, with 18 bases lying between them. The CDR3 has 15 residues. CDR3 residues: CASRWTHRGVDTQYF. In DNA, the CDR3 is TGTGCCAGCAGATGGACCCACCGCGGGGTAGATACGCAGTATTTT.

V is TRBV9 and J is TRBJ2-1; tentatively, D is TRBD2 (6 bases). The CDR3 totals 14 residues. The ends were cut back, 3 bases at V and 9 bases at J, with 16 bases in the middle. Per germline, CDR1 SGDLS and CDR2 YYNGEE. DNA of the CDR3: TGTGCCAGCAGCGCGACACCCCAGGGAGGTGAGCAGTTCTTC. It codes for CASSATPQGGEQFF. Drawing the rest from reference TRBV9 and TRBJ2-1, the complete variable domain is DSGVTQTPKHLITATGQRVTLRCSPRSGDLSVYWYQQSLDQGLQFLIQYYNGEERAKGNILERFSAQQFPDLHSELNLSSLELGDSALYFCASSATPQGGEQFFGPGTRLTVL.

This chain connects TRBV5-6 to TRBJ2-3, with 9 nucleotides matching TRBD1. In germline, CDR1 is SGHDT, CDR2 YYEEEE. The CDR3 contains 16 residues. Unmatched junction bases numbered 8, after V lost 0 bases and J lost 6 bases. DNA of the CDR3: TGTGCCAGCAGCTTGGCCCCATACAGGGGGCAGGATACGCAGTATTTT. This encodes CASSLAPYRGQDTQYF.

This clone has more than one count but fewer than ten. J is TRBJ2-7 and V is TRBV4-1, with a possible D match to TRBD2 (5 bases). CDR3 length: 15 residues. V lost 0 bases, J lost 1 base, and 10 bases lay in between. Per the germline V gene, CDR1 is MGHRA and CDR2 is YSYEKL. The CDR3: CASSQDHEGSYEQYF. CDR3 bases: TGCGCCAGCAGCCAAGACCACGAGGGTTCCTACGAGCAGTACTTC.

This chain connects TRBV11-2 to TRBJ2-7; 7 positions match TRBD2. Germline V gene sequence: CDR1 SGHAT, CDR2 FQNNGV. Losses at the gene ends were 1 base for V and 2 bases for J; bases not matched to a gene: 5. The CDR3 is 15 residues long. CDR3 sequence: CASSLVGGSPYEQYF. In DNA form, the CDR3 reads TGTGCCAGCAGCTTAGTGGGAGGGAGTCCCTACGAGCAGTACTTC.

This chain uses TRBV12-5 with TRBJ1-1; maybe TRBD1 (6 bases). The CDR3 is 17 residues long. Germline V gene sequence: CDR1 LGHNT, CDR2 FRNRAP. V was shortened by 6 bases and J by 3 bases, with 23 bases between the two germline ends. CDR3 protein: CASGSSNSGAADTEAFF. CDR3 coding DNA: TGTGCTAGTGGCTCTTCAAATTCAGGGGCAGCCGACACTGAAGCTTTCTTT.

The V gene is TRBV6-5, the J gene TRBJ2-7; no clear D. Germline CDR1 reads MNHEY; CDR2 reads SVGAGI. Deletions cut 5 bases from V and 0 bases from J, with 5 bases between. The CDR3 contains 12 residues. CDR3 region: CASSSDSYEQYF. In DNA, the CDR3 is TGTGCCAGCAGTAGCGACTCCTACGAGCAGTACTTC.

The rearrangement joins TRBV9 to TRBJ1-6, with 9 bases identical to TRBD1. Germline loops: CDR1 SGDLS, CDR2 YYNGEE. V gave up 0 bases and J gave up 8 bases; unmatched junction bases: 3. This CDR3 is built from 15 residues. CDR3: CASSVDRGPDSPLHF. The CDR3 nucleotides read TGTGCCAGCAGCGTAGACAGGGGGCCCGATTCACCCCTCCACTTT.

The rearrangement joins TRBV5-1 to TRBJ1-3; D is unclear. Trimming took 1 base from V and 1 from J, leaving 9 bases between them. CDR1 and CDR2 from the germline V gene are SGHRS and YFSETQ. The CDR3 is 15 residues long. DNA of the CDR3: TGCGCCAGCAGCTTGATCTCGGGGTCTGGAAACACCATATATTTT. Translation gives CASSLISGSGNTIYF.

The rearrangement links TRBV27 to TRBJ1-1; 11 bases are shared with TRBD1. V dropped 6 bases and J dropped 1; count of bases not matched to a gene: 1. The germline V gene has CDR1 MNHEY and CDR2 SMNVEV (reference sequence). This CDR3 comprises 14 residues. In nucleotides, the CDR3 is TGTGCCAGCAGGGGACAGGGGGGGAACACTGAAGCTTTCTTT. Its translation is CASRGQGGNTEAFF.

The CDR3 is CASSYGRVKAKNIQYF. The CDR3 DNA reads TGTGCCAGCAGTTACGGCAGGGTGAAGGCCAAAAACATTCAGTACTTC. The V and J genes are TRBV6-2 or TRBV6-3 and TRBJ2-4; D perhaps matches TRBD1 (5 bases). The CDR3 is made up of 16 amino acids. Deletions cut 2 bases from V and 1 base from J, with 12 bases between. Germline V gene sequence: CDR1 MNHEY, CDR2 SVGEGT.

The V and J genes are TRBV2 and TRBJ2-7; TRBD1 matches 11 bases. Germline CDR1 reads SNHLY; CDR2 reads FYNNEI. Trimming cost V 11 bases and J 5 bases; bases outside gene matches: 5. The CDR3 is 12 residues long. CDR3 DNA: TGTGCCGGGGGACAGGGGGTGGACGAGCAGTACTTC. Protein product: CAGGQGVDEQYF.

The chain couples TRBV5-5 to TRBJ2-7, with 10 positions matching TRBD2. The CDR3 length is 14 residues. The V segment lost 6 bases and the J segment 6 bases; nucleotides outside the gene matches: 9. CDR1 and CDR2 from the germline V gene are SGHKS and YYEKEE (reference sequence). The CDR3 nucleotides are TGTGCCAGCACCCTAATTCTAGCGGGAGCCGAGCAGTACTTC. Residues: CASTLILAGAEQYF.

This clone has a single count. The chain carries TRBV7-2 and TRBJ2-1, with 9 bases fitting TRBD2. The J segment lost 12 bases and the V segment lost 6 bases, leaving 6 bases of the junction unmatched. Germline V lookup: CDR1 SGHTA, CDR2 FQGNSA. The CDR3 contains 12 residues. The CDR3 reads CASRDSGRVQFF. The CDR3 coding sequence is TGTGCCAGCAGAGATAGCGGGAGAGTGCAGTTCTTC.

The gene calls are TRBV20-1 and TRBJ2-5; D is uncertain. Germline CDR1 DFQATT, CDR2 SNEGSKA (reference sequence). This CDR3 spans 12 amino acids. V was shortened by 3 bases and J by 0 bases, with 5 bases between the two germline ends. The CDR3 sequence: CSASPDQETQYF. The CDR3 DNA is TGCAGTGCTAGTCCCGACCAAGAGACCCAGTACTTC.

The V and J genes are TRBV6-6 and TRBJ1-1; TRBD1 matches at 7 bases. In germline, CDR1 is MNHNY, CDR2 SVGAGI (reference sequence). Trimming cost V 5 bases and J 10 bases; bases outside gene matches: 4. CDR3 size: 11 residues. Here the CDR3 DNA reads TGTGCCAGCAGTCGACAGGGTCCAGCTTTCTTT. Amino acids: CASSRQGPAFF.